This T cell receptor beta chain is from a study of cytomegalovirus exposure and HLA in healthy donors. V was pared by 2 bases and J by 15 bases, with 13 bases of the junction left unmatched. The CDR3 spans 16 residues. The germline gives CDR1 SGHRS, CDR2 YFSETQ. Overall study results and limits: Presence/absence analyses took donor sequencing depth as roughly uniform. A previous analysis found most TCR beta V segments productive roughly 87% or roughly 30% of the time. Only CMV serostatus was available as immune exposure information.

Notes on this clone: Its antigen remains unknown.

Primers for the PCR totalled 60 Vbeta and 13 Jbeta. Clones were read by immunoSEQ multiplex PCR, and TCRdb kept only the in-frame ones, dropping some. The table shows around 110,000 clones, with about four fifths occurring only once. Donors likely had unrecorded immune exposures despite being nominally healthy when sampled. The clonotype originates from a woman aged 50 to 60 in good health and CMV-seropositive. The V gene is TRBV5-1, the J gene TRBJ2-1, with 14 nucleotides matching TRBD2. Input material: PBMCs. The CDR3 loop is CASSFQPTSGGESTFF. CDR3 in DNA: TGCGCCAGCAGCTTTCAACCGACTAGCGGGGGGGAGTCTACGTTCTTC.